The clone carrying this TCR beta chain was seen only a few times. Its antigen is not known. At the Johns Hopkins FTIC core, DNA taken from cultured CD4+ T cells was sequenced by way of the Oncomine TCR Beta short-read assay. The template was genomic DNA from cultured CD4+ T cells. Each CDR3 protein is one row after TCRdb ran MiXCR on the PCR reads. The sample holds around 9,800 distinct CDR3 sequences, about 25% seen once. The treatment denotes: roughly nine-day PBMC culture with coronavirus spike peptide pools or control peptides (ViraFEST assay). ViraFEST expanded antigen-specific T cells with peptide pools, then sequenced TCRs. It was with 10 IU/ml IL-2 and around 10 ug/ml peptide pools that 2.2 million or so PBMCs per well were cultured. This sample is part of a study of vaccination and CD4 T cells after COVID-19. Study at large: A CEFX pool, an HIV-1 Nef pool, or else no peptide went into the control cultures.

V was pared by 1 base and J by 4 bases, with 6 bases between. Germline lookup yields CDR1 LNHNV and CDR2 YYDKDF (reference sequence). The CDR3 runs to 13 residues. The TCR sequence derives from a human donor who had recovered from COVID-19. The sequenced sample was CD4+ T cells from blood, cultured in vitro, obtained after SARS-CoV-2 vaccination. This chain uses TRBV15 with TRBJ2-3; D gene uncertain. DNA of the CDR3: TGTGCCACCAGCAGAGTGGCGGCAGATACGCAGTATTTT. Translated: CATSRVAADTQYF.